The clone carrying this TCR beta chain was seen only a few times. Its matching antigen is unknown. The assay used deep level. Some clones are missing from TCRdb's copy, which holds only in-frame ones; the method was immunoSEQ multiplex PCR. The repertoire holds 2 million to 2.5 million clones, with about 90% as singletons. The sample is drawn from a study of shared clonotypes between healthy human individuals. About the research overall: Each donor's CD8 memory used one plate, CD8 naive two, each CD4 subset three.

Regarding the study as a whole: Estimated richness was generally greater in naive than memory subsets. Naive CD4 clonotype sharing across a few donors was approximately 5%.

The sequencing sample was made of naive CD4+ T cells from PBMCs. Subset specified: CD45RA+ positively selected. The sequence came from a man aged 18 to 29 in good health. Some clones in this sample may be carry-over from other donors' samples.

The CDR3 is CASSPERGDNQPQHF. Written as DNA, the CDR3 is TGTGCCAGCAGCCCGGAGAGGGGTGACAATCAGCCCCAGCATTTT. The V gene is TRBV7-9, the J gene TRBJ1-5; tentatively, D is TRBD1 (5 bases). V was clipped by 5 bases and J by 3 bases, with 14 bases between them. CDR3 length: 15 amino acids. Looked up from germline, CDR1 is SEHNR and CDR2 is FQNEAQ (reference sequence).